These T cell receptor beta chains were read from a single sample in a study of T cells after yellow fever vaccination. TCRdb ran MiXCR on the 5' RACE reads and lists one entry per CDR3 protein. The data hold more than 300,000 distinct CDR3 sequences, with approximately 4.3% observed a single time. The specimen comprised PBMCs, sampled 15 days after the yellow fever booster vaccination. The receptors stem from a man between 18 and 29 years old who received the YFV17D yellow fever vaccine. CDR3s include the opening cysteine and the closing phenylalanine or tryptophan. D genes are given only for firm matches. Clone sizes are given selectively: once, few, many, or a class where the clone is expanded.

cdr3_aa: CSAREGNTGELFF; cdr3_nt: TGCAGTGCTAGAGAGGGAAACACCGGGGAGCTGTTTTTT; clone_size: -; v_call: TRBV20-1; d_call: -; j_call: TRBJ2-2
cdr3_aa: CASSLDLAGGTETQYF; cdr3_nt: TGCGCCAGCAGCCTCGACTTAGCGGGGGGCACGGAGACCCAGTACTTC; clone_size: few; v_call: TRBV5-1; d_call: TRBD2; j_call: TRBJ2-5
cdr3_aa: CSAPPGGEAFF; cdr3_nt: TGCAGTGCTCCTCCGGGTGGGGAAGCTTTCTTT; clone_size: few; v_call: TRBV20-1; d_call: -; j_call: TRBJ1-1
cdr3_aa: CASSQVHSLNYGYTF; cdr3_nt: TGTGCCAGCAGCCAAGTACACAGCCTCAACTATGGCTACACCTTC; clone_size: many; v_call: TRBV4-2; d_call: -; j_call: TRBJ1-2
cdr3_aa: CSAVRGNTGELFF; cdr3_nt: TGCAGTGCGGTACGGGGAAACACCGGGGAGCTGTTTTTT; clone_size: many; v_call: TRBV20-1; d_call: -; j_call: TRBJ2-2
cdr3_aa: CSARRTANTGELFF; cdr3_nt: TGCAGTGCTAGGAGGACAGCGAACACCGGGGAGCTGTTTTTT; clone_size: many; v_call: TRBV20-1; d_call: -; j_call: TRBJ2-2
cdr3_aa: CASSGRGQGTYEQYF; cdr3_nt: TGTGCCAGCAGCGGCCGTGGACAGGGTACCTACGAGCAGTACTTC; clone_size: few; v_call: TRBV5-6; d_call: TRBD1; j_call: TRBJ2-7
cdr3_aa: CASSQRELRTGELFF; cdr3_nt: TGCGCCAGCAGCCAACGAGAGTTGCGAACCGGGGAGCTGTTTTTT; clone_size: few; v_call: TRBV4-1; d_call: -; j_call: TRBJ2-2
cdr3_aa: CSVEVTGEYGYTF; cdr3_nt: TGCAGCGTTGAAGTGACAGGGGAATATGGCTACACCTTC; clone_size: -; v_call: TRBV29-1; d_call: TRBD1; j_call: TRBJ1-2
cdr3_aa: CSARDTGLAGGIGQETQYF; cdr3_nt: TGCAGTGCTAGGGATACCGGACTAGCGGGGGGAATTGGCCAAGAGACCCAGTACTTC; clone_size: many; v_call: TRBV20-1; d_call: TRBD2; j_call: TRBJ2-5
cdr3_aa: CASSRGGTSTDTQYF; cdr3_nt: TGTGCCAGCAGTCGCGGGGGGACTAGCACAGATACGCAGTATTTT; clone_size: -; v_call: TRBV12-3/TRBV12-4; d_call: TRBD2; j_call: TRBJ2-3
cdr3_aa: CASSLASGGPDTQYF; cdr3_nt: TGTGCCAGCAGCTTAGCTAGCGGGGGCCCAGATACGCAGTATTTT; clone_size: -; v_call: TRBV7-2; d_call: TRBD2; j_call: TRBJ2-3
cdr3_aa: CASAYRLAGRYEQFF; cdr3_nt: TGTGCCAGTGCGTACAGGCTAGCGGGGAGGTATGAGCAGTTCTTC; clone_size: -; v_call: TRBV19; d_call: TRBD2; j_call: TRBJ2-1
cdr3_aa: CASSQGGGTEQFF; cdr3_nt: TGTGCCAGCAGCCAAGGAGGCGGGACTGAGCAGTTCTTC; clone_size: few; v_call: TRBV3-1; d_call: -; j_call: TRBJ2-1
cdr3_aa: CASSLAGVGATEAFF; cdr3_nt: TGTGCCAGCAGCTTAGCGGGGGTCGGGGCCACTGAAGCTTTCTTT; clone_size: few; v_call: TRBV7-2; d_call: -; j_call: TRBJ1-1
cdr3_aa: CSARVPRGEETQYF; cdr3_nt: TGCAGTGCTAGGGTCCCCAGGGGCGAGGAGACCCAGTACTTC; clone_size: few; v_call: TRBV20-1; d_call: -; j_call: TRBJ2-5